Shown below are 8 T cell receptor beta chains from a single sample sequenced in a study of identical twins. From the 5' RACE reads, TCRdb called clonotypes with MiXCR, one entry per CDR3 protein. The table shows some 500,000 distinct CDR3 sequences, with roughly 21% occurring only once. This sample was shared with a second study, whose subject was T cells expressing NK-cell markers.

Input material: CD4+ T cells sorted from blood. These receptors were collected from a woman younger than 30 in good health.

This clonotype was detected only a few times. The CDR3 is CASSLYNGHEQFF. The CDR3 DNA reads TGTGCCAGCAGTTTGTACAATGGGCATGAGCAGTTCTTC. The chain uses TRBV6-5 and TRBJ2-1; D not certain. The V gene lost 4 bases and the J gene lost 8 bases, with 12 bases spanning the gap. CDR1 and CDR2 from the germline V gene are MNHEY and SVGAGI. This CDR3 spans 13 amino acids.

This clonotype appeared a few times. This chain links TRBV12-3 or TRBV12-4 with TRBJ2-7, with 10 bases fitting TRBD2. V was clipped by 6 bases and J by 7 bases; unmatched bases: 12. The CDR3 has 15 amino acids. CDR3: CASSRRTSGLWEQYF. The CDR3 nucleotides are TGTGCCAGCAGCCGTAGGACTAGCGGTCTCTGGGAGCAGTACTTC.

This clonotype occurred many times. The rearrangement links TRBV29-1 to TRBJ2-3; 8 nucleotides line up with TRBD2. The CDR3 has 14 amino acids. Trimming took 6 bases from V and 4 from J; bases not matched to a gene: 9. The germline V gene encodes CDR1 SQVTM and CDR2 ANQGSEA. Here the CDR3 reads CSVAGTSAPDTQYF. Written as DNA, the CDR3 is TGCAGCGTGGCCGGGACTAGTGCCCCAGATACGCAGTATTTT.

This chain uses TRBV11-1 with TRBJ2-1, with 12 bases lining up with TRBD2. The CDR3 runs 18 residues. V gave up 2 bases and J gave up 1 base; unmatched junction bases: 6. Germline values: CDR1 SGHAT, CDR2 FQDESV (reference sequence). CDR3 residues: CASSLSLAGGPSYNEQFF. CDR3 sequence (DNA): TGTGCCAGCAGCTTATCGCTAGCGGGAGGGCCTTCCTACAATGAGCAGTTCTTC.

The chain employs TRBV29-1 and TRBJ2-1; 11 bases map to TRBD2. Per the germline V gene, CDR1 is SQVTM and CDR2 is ANQGSEA. The CDR3 covers 15 residues. The J segment lost 9 bases and the V segment lost 8 bases, leaving 15 bases of the junction unmatched. In DNA form, the CDR3 reads TGCAGCTTGAACGGAGGGACTAGCGGCCTCAGTGAGCAGTTCTTC. Residues: CSLNGGTSGLSEQFF.

The V and J genes are TRBV5-1 and TRBJ2-7; possibly TRBD1 for D (6 bases). CDR1 and CDR2 (germline): SGHRS, YFSETQ. This CDR3 comprises 16 residues. V lost 2 bases, J lost 1 base, and 16 bases lay in between. The DNA of the CDR3 is TGCGCCAGCAGCTTAACCCTGACAGGAACGTCCTACGAGCAGTACTTC. Translating it yields CASSLTLTGTSYEQYF.

This clonotype turned up a few times. The chain couples TRBV20-1 to TRBJ2-1; D not certain. The CDR3 runs 14 residues. Per the germline V gene, CDR1 is DFQATT and CDR2 is SNEGSKA (reference sequence). The V end lost 2 bases, the J end lost 7 bases, and 15 bases lay between the germline ends. The CDR3 DNA sequence: TGCAGTGCTAGAAGAAGCGCCAGCGTGAATGAGCAGTTCTTC. It encodes CSARRSASVNEQFF.

This clonotype occurred a few times. The gene calls are TRBV5-8 and TRBJ2-2; 8 bases fit TRBD1. CDR3 length: 17 residues. Germline trimming cut 2 bases from V and 0 bases from J; bases unmatched to any gene: 6. Germline CDR1 is SGHTS and CDR2 is YDEGEE. In nucleotides, the CDR3 is TGTGCCAGCAGCTTCTTTGTACAGGGGGCGAACACCGGGGAGCTGTTTTTT. It specifies CASSFFVQGANTGELFF. Full variable domain (missing parts from reference TRBV5-8 and TRBJ2-2): EAGVTQSPTHLIKTRGQQATLRCSPISGHTSVYWYQQALGLGLQFLLWYDEGEERNRGNFPPRFSGRQFPNYSSELNVNALELEDSALYLCASSFFVQGANTGELFFGEGSRLTVL.